This T cell receptor (beta chain) was sequenced during a study of OX40 agonist ivuxolimab in advanced cancers. On the study more broadly: Patients were dosed intravenously with ivuxolimab at 0.01 to 10 mg/kg every 2 weeks.

Only in-frame clones appear in the TCRdb table, and some are missing; sequencing was by immunoSEQ multiplex PCR. This table has tens of thousands of clones, roughly 80% appearing once. CDR1 and CDR2 from the germline V gene are LNHDA and SQIVND (reference sequence). CDR3 length: 14 amino acids. V was cut by 5 bases and J by 8 bases, with 15 bases left in between. This TCR derives from an adult with an advanced solid tumor such as melanoma, head and neck, liver or kidney cancer. Here the sequenced sample was CD4+ or CD8+ T cells sorted from blood, taken in a trial of the OX40 agonist ivuxolimab. This sequence joins TRBV19 and TRBJ1-4, with D maybe TRBD1 (5 bases). The CDR3 DNA follows: TGTGCCAGTAGTGGGGACCTCGCGACCGAAAAACTGTTTTTT. This encodes CASSGDLATEKLFF.